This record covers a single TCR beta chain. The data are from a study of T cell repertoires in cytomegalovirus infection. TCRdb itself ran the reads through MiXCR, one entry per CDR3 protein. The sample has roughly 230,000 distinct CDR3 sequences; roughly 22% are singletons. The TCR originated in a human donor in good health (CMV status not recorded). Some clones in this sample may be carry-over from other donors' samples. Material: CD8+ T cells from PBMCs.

In nucleotides, the CDR3 is TGTGCCAGCAGTAACCCCGACAGTTACTCCTACGAGCAGTACTTC. It encodes CASSNPDSYSYEQYF. The chain employs TRBV27 and TRBJ2-7, with a weak D call TRBD1 (5 bases). CDR3 length equals 15 residues. Deletions cut 5 bases from V and 0 bases from J, with 14 bases between. Germline loops: CDR1 MNHEY, CDR2 SMNVEV (reference sequence).